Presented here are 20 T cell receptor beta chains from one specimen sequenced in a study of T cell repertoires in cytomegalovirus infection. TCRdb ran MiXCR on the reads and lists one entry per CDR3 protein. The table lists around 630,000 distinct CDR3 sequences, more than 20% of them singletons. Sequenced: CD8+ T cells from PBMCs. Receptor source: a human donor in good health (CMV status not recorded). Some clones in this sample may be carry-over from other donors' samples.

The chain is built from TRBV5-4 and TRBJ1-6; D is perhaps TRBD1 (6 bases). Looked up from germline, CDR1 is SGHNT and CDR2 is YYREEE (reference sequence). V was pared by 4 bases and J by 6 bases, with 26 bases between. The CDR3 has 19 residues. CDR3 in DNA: TGTGCCAGCAGCGCCAGAAGGACAGAAAAAGGGATGTTTAATTCACCCCTCCACTTT. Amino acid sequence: CASSARRTEKGMFNSPLHF. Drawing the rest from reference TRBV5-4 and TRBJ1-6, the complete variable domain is ETGVTQSPTHLIKTRGQQVTLRCSSQSGHNTVSWYQQALGQGPQFIFQYYREEENGRGNFPPRFSGLQFPNYSSELNVNALELDDSALYLCASSARRTEKGMFNSPLHFGNGTRLTVT.

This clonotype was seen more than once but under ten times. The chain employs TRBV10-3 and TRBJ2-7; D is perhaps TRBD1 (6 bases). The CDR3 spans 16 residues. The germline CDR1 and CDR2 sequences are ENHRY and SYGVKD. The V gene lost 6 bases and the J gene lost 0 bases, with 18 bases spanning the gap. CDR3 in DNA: TGTGCCATCAGCCCCTCCCCAGGGGTCAGCTCCTACGAGCAGTACGTC. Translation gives CAISPSPGVSSYEQYV.

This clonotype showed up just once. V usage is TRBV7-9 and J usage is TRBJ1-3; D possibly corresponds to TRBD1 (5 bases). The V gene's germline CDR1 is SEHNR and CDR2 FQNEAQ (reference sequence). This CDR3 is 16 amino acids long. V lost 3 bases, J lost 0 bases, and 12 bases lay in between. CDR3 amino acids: CASSFYRSHSGNTIYF. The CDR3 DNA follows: TGTGCCAGCAGCTTCTACAGGAGCCACTCTGGAAACACCATATATTTT. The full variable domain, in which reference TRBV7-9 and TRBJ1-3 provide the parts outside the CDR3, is DTGVSQNPRHKITKRGQNVTFRCDPISEHNRLYWYRQTLGQGPEFLTYFQNEAQLEKSRLLSDRFSAERPKGSFSTLEIQRTEQGDSAMYLCASSFYRSHSGNTIYFGEGSWLTVV.

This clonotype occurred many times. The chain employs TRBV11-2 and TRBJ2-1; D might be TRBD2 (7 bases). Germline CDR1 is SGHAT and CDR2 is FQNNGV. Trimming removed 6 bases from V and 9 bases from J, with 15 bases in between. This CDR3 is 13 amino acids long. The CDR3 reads CASSEGGPVEQFF. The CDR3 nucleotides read TGTGCCAGCAGTGAGGGGGGGCCGGTTGAGCAGTTCTTC. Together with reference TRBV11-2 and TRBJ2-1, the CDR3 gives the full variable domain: EAGVAQSPRYKIIEKRQSVAFWCNPISGHATLYWYQQILGQGPKLLIQFQNNGVVDDSQLPKDRFSAERLKGVDSTLKIQPAKLEDSAVYLCASSEGGPVEQFFGPGTRLTVL.

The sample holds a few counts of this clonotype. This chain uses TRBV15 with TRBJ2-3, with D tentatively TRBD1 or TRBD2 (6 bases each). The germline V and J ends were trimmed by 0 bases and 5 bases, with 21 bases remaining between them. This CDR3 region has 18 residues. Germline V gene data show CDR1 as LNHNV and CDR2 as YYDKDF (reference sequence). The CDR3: CATSRDLWRADSQDTQYF. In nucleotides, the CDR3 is TGTGCCACCAGCAGAGATCTTTGGAGGGCGGACAGTCAAGATACGCAGTATTTT.

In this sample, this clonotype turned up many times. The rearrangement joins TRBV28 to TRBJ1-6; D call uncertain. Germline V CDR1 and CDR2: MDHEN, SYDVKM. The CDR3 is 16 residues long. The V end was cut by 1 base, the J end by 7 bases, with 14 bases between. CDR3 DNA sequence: TGTGCCAGCAGTTTATTCGGTCAAGGATTGAATTCACCCCTCCACTTT. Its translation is CASSLFGQGLNSPLHF. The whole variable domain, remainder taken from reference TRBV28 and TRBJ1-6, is DVKVTQSSRYLVKRTGEKVFLECVQDMDHENMFWYRQDPGLGLRLIYFSYDVKMKEKGDIPEGYSVSREKKERFSLILESASTNQTSMYLCASSLFGQGLNSPLHFGNGTRLTVT.

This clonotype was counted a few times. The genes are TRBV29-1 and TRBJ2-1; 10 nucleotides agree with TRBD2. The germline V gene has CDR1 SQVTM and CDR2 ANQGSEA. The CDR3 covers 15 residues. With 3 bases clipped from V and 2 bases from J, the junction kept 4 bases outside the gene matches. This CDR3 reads CSVESSGGTYNEQFF. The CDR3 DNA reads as TGCAGCGTTGAGAGTAGCGGGGGGACCTACAATGAGCAGTTCTTC.

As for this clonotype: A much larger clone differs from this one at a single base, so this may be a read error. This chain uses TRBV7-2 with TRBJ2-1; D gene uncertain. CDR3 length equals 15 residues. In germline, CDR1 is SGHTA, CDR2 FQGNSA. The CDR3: CASSPPPSSYNEQLF. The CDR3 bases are TGTGCCAGCAGTCCCCCCCCGAGCTCCTACAATGAGCAGCTCTTC.

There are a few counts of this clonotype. CDR3 sequence reads: CASSGHFLGQYF. Written as DNA, the CDR3 is TGTGCCAGCAGCGGACATTTTTTAGGGCAGTACTTC. The chain uses TRBV7-9 and TRBJ2-7; maybe TRBD1 (5 bases). The CDR3 is 12 amino acids. Trimming stripped 5 bases from V and 9 bases from J, with 14 bases between. Germline V lookup: CDR1 SEHNR, CDR2 FQNEAQ (reference sequence).

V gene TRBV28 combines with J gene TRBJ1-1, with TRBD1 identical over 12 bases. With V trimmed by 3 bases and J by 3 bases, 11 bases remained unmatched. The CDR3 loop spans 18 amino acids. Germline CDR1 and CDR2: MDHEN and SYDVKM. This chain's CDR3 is CASSFRRDRGLIDTEAFF. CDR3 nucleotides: TGTGCCAGCAGTTTTAGGCGGGACAGGGGGCTCATAGACACTGAAGCTTTCTTT.

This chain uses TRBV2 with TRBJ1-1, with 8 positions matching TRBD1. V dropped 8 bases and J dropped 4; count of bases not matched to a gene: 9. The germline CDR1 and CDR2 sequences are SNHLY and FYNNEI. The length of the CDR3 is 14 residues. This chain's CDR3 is CASSSGGGITEAFF. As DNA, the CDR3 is TGTGCCAGCTCCTCAGGGGGCGGAATCACTGAAGCTTTCTTT.

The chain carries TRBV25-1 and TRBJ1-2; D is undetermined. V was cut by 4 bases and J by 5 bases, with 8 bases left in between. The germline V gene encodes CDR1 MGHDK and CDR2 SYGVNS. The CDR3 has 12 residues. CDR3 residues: CASSGAWYGYTF. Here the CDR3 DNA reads TGTGCCAGCAGTGGAGCGTGGTATGGCTACACCTTC.

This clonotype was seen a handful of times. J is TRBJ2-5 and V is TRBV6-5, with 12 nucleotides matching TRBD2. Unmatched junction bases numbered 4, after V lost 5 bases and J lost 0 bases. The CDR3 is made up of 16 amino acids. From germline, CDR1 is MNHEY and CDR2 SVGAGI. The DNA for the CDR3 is TGTGCCAGCAGTCTACGACTAGCGGGGGACCAAGAGACCCAGTACTTC. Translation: CASSLRLAGDQETQYF.

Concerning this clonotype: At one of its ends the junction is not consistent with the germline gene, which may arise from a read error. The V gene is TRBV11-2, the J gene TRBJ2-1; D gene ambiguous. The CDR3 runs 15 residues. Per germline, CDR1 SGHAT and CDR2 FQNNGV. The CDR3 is CANSLRWGSYNEQFF. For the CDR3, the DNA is TGTGCCAACAGCTTACGGTGGGGCTCCTACAATGAGCAGTTCTTC.

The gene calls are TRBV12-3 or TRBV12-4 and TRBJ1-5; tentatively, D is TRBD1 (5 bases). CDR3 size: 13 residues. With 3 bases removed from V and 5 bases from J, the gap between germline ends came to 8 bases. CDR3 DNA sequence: TGTGCCAGCAGTTTTGGGGACTATCAGCCCCAGCATTTT. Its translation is CASSFGDYQPQHF.

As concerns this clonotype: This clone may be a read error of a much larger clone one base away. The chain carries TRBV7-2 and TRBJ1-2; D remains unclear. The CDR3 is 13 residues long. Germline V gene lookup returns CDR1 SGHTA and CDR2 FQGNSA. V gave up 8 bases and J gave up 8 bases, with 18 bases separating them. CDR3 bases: TGTGCCAGCGCGGGGAGACCGGTGAAAGGCTACACCTTC. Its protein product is CASAGRPVKGYTF.

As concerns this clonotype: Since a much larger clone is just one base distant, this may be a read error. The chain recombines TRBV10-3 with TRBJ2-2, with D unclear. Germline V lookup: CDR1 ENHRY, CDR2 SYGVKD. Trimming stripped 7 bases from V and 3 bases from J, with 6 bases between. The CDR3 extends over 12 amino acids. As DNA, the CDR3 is TGTGCCATCAAGAGGTACACCGGGGAGCTGTTTTTT. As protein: CAIKRYTGELFF.

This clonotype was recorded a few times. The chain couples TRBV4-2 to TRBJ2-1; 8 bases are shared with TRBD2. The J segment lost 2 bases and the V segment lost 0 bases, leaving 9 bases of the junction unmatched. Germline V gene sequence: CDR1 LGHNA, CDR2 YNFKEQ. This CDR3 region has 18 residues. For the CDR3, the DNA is TGTGCCAGCAGCCAAGAGAGTTCGAGCGGGGGACCCTACAATGAGCAGTTCTTC. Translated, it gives CASSQESSSGGPYNEQFF.

CDR3 amino acids: CSARTRDSSYNSPLHF. The DNA of the CDR3 is TGCAGTGCTAGAACTCGGGACAGCTCCTATAATTCACCCCTCCACTTT. The chain is built from TRBV20-1 and TRBJ1-6, with TRBD1 matching 7 bases. The CDR3 has 16 residues. J lost 0 bases, V lost 2 bases, and 4 bases had no gene match. From germline, CDR1 is DFQATT and CDR2 SNEGSKA (reference sequence).

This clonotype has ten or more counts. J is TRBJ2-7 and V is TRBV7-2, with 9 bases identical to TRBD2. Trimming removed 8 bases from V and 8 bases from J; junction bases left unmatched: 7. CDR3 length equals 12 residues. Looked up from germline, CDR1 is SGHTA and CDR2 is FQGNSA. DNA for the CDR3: TGTGCCAGCTTACAAGCGGGGGGAAAGCAGTACTTC. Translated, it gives CASLQAGGKQYF.